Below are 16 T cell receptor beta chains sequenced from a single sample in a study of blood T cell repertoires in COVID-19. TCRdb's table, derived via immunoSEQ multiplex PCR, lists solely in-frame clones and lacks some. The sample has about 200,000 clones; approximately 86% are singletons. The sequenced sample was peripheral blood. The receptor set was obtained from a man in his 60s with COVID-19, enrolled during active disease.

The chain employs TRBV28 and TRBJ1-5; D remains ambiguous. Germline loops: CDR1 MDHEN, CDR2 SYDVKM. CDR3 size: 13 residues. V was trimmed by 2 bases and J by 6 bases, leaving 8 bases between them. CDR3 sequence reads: CASSLVRGQPQHF. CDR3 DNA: TGTGCCAGCAGTTTAGTGCGGGGTCAGCCCCAGCATTTT. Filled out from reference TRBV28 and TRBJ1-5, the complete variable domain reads DVKVTQSSRYLVKRTGEKVFLECVQDMDHENMFWYRQDPGLGLRLIYFSYDVKMKEKGDIPEGYSVSREKKERFSLILESASTNQTSMYLCASSLVRGQPQHFGDGTRLSIL.

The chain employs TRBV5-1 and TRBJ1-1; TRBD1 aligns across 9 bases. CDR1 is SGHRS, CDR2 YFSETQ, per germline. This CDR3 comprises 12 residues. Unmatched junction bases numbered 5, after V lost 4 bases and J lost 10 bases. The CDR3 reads CASSGGQGIAFF. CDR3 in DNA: TGCGCCAGCAGCGGAGGACAGGGGATAGCTTTCTTT.

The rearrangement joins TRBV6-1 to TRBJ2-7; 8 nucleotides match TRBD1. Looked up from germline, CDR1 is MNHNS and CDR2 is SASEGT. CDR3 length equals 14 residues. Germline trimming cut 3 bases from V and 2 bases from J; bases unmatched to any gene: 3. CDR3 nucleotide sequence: TGTGCCAGCAGTGAGATGGACAGGGCCTACGAGCAGTACTTC. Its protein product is CASSEMDRAYEQYF.

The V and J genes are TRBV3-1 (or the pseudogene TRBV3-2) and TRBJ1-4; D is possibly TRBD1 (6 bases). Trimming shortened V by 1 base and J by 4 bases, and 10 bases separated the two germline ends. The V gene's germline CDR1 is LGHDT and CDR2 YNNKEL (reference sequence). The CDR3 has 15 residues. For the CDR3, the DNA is TGTGCCAGCAGCCAAGGGGGGACATTTAATGAAAAACTGTTTTTT. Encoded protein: CASSQGGTFNEKLFF.

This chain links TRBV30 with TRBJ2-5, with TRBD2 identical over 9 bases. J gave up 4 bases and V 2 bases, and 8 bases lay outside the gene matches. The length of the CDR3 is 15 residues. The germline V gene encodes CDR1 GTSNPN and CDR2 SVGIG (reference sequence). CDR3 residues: CAWSLGGAGGETQYF. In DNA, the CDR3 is TGTGCCTGGAGTCTCGGCGGAGCGGGAGGAGAGACCCAGTACTTC.

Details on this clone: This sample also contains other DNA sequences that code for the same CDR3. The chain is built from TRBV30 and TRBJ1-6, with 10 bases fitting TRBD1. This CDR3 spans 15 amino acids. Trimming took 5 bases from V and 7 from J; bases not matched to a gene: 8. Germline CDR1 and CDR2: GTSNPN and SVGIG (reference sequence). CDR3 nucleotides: TGTGCCTGGTCTATCCCGGGACAGGGGAATTCACCCCTCCACTTT. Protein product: CAWSIPGQGNSPLHF.

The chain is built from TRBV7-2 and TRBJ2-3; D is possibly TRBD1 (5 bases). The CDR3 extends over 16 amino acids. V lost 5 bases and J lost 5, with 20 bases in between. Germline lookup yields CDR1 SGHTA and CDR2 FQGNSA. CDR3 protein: CASSLLDGKRGDTQYF. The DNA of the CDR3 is TGTGCCAGCAGCCTGTTGGACGGAAAAAGGGGAGATACGCAGTATTTT.

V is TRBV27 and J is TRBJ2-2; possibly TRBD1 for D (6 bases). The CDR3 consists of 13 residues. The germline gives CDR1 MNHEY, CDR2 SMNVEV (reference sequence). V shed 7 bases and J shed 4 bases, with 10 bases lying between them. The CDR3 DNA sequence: TGTGCCAGCACCACAGGGACCACCGGGGAGCTGTTTTTT. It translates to CASTTGTTGELFF.

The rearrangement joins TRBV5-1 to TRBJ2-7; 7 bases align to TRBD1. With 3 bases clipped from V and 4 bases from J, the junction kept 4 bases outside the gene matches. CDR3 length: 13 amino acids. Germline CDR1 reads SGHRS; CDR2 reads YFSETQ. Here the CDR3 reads CASSSAGGYEQYF. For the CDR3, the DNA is TGCGCCAGCAGCTCCGCAGGGGGATACGAGCAGTACTTC.

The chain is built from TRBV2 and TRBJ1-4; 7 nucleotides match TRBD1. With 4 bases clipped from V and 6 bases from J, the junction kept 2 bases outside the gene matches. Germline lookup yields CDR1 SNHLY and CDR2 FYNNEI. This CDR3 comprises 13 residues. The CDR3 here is CASSATGDEKLFF. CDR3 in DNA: TGTGCCAGCAGTGCTACAGGGGATGAAAAACTGTTTTTT.

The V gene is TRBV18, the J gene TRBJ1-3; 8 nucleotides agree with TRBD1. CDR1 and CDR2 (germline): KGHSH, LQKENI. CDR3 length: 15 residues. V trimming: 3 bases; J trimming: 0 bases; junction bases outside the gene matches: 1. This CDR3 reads CASSPGTGSGNTIYF. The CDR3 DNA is TGTGCCAGCTCACCCGGGACAGGCTCTGGAAACACCATATATTTT.

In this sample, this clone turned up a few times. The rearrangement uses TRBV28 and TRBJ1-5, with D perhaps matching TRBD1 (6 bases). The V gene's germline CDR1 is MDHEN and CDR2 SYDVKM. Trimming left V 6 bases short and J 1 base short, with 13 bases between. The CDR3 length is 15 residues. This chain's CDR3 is CASRKTGGSNQPQHF. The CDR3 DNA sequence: TGTGCCAGCAGAAAAACGGGGGGCAGCAATCAGCCCCAGCATTTT. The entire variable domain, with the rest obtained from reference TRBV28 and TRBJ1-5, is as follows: DVKVTQSSRYLVKRTGEKVFLECVQDMDHENMFWYRQDPGLGLRLIYFSYDVKMKEKGDIPEGYSVSREKKERFSLILESASTNQTSMYLCASRKTGGSNQPQHFGDGTRLSIL.

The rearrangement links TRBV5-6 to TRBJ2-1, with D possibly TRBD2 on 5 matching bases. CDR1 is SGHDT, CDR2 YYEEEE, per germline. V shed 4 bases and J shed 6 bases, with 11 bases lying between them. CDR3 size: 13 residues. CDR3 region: CASSSGAVNEQFF. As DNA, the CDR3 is TGTGCCAGCAGCAGCGGAGCAGTCAATGAGCAGTTCTTC.

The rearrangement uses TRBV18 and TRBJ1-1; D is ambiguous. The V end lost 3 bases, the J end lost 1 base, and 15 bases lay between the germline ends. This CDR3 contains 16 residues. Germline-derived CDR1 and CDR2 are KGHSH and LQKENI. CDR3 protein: CASSPEVRATNTEAFF. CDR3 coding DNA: TGTGCCAGCTCACCCGAGGTGAGGGCCACGAACACTGAAGCTTTCTTT.

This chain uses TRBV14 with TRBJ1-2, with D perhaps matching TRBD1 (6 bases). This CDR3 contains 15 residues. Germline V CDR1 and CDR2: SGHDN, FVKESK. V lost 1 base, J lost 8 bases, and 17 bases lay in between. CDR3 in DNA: TGTGCCAGCAGCCAAGCGGCCACAGGGATCGGCGGCTACACCTTC. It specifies CASSQAATGIGGYTF.

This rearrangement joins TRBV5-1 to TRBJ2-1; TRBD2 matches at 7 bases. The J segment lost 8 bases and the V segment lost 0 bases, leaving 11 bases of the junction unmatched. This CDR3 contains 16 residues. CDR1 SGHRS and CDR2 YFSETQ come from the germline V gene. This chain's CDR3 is CASSLVAGAGVYEQFF. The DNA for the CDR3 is TGCGCCAGCAGCTTGGTGGCGGGAGCTGGGGTCTATGAGCAGTTCTTC.